Following are 23 T cell receptor beta chains from one sample sequenced in a study of blood T cells in healthy people across ages. With a J-beta primer mix and a sample-barcoded 5' primer, a second PCR ran about 7 to 12 cycles. TCRdb re-analysed the 5' RACE reads in MiXCR, keeping a single row per CDR3 protein. The table has 700,000 to 850,000 distinct CDR3 sequences, 35% to 40% seen once; the top ten hold 10% to 15%. Source material: blood. These receptor sequences come from a man between 18 and 35 years old in good health.

The V and J genes are TRBV5-1 and TRBJ2-3; 7 bases align to TRBD2. Trimming removed 4 bases from V and 6 bases from J; junction bases left unmatched: 11. Germline CDR1 is SGHRS and CDR2 is YFSETQ. CDR3 length: 15 amino acids. CDR3 residues: CASSKRTRQADTQYF. In DNA form, the CDR3 reads TGCGCCAGCAGCAAAAGGACTAGACAAGCGGATACGCAGTATTTT.

Note on this clonotype: One base away lies a much larger clone, so this may be a sequencing read error. In nucleotides, the CDR3 is TGTGCCAGCAGTCGCGGTTCGACCTCACCCACAGATACGCAGTATTTT. Its translation is CASSRGSTSPTDTQYF. The chain joins TRBV12-3 or TRBV12-4 to TRBJ2-3; no definite D call. This CDR3 is 16 amino acids long. The V and J ends lost 5 bases and 2 bases respectively, with 17 bases between them.

Concerning this clonotype itself: Germline is not matched at one junction end, which may reflect a read error. V is TRBV20-1 and J is TRBJ1-6; D perhaps matches TRBD1 (6 bases). The CDR3 is made up of 14 amino acids. Germline V lookup: CDR1 DFQATT, CDR2 SNEGSKA (reference sequence). The DNA of the CDR3 is TGCAGTGCTAGAGATCCCAGGGGTCATTCACCCCTCCATTTT. Encoded protein: CSARDPRGHSPLHF.

This clonotype turned up a few times. The rearrangement links TRBV11-2 to TRBJ1-1; no reliable D call. The length of the CDR3 is 11 residues. Trimming removed 5 bases from V and 7 bases from J, with 8 bases in between. Germline V gene sequence: CDR1 SGHAT, CDR2 FQNNGV. CDR3 protein: CASSRAVEAFF. DNA for the CDR3: TGTGCCAGCAGCAGGGCGGTTGAAGCTTTCTTT.

The chain uses TRBV10-3 and TRBJ2-2, with no clear D. This CDR3 region has 13 residues. Germline assignment: CDR1 ENHRY and CDR2 SYGVKD. Trimming shortened V by 6 bases and J by 6 bases, and 11 bases separated the two germline ends. As DNA, the CDR3 is TGTGCCATCAGGAGCAGACGCCCCGGGGAGCTGTTTTTT. Translated, it gives CAIRSRRPGELFF.

The chain recombines TRBV20-1 with TRBJ2-5; D perhaps matches TRBD2 (5 bases). Trimming cost V 3 bases and J 11 bases, with 16 bases left between them. This CDR3 spans 12 amino acids. Germline V CDR1 and CDR2: DFQATT, SNEGSKA (reference sequence). CDR3 nucleotide sequence: TGCAGTGCTAGCCGTACACGGGATGAGCAGTACTTC. Its protein is CSASRTRDEQYF.

The rearrangement uses TRBV4-3 and TRBJ2-3; D gene uncertain. The CDR3 runs 14 residues. Trimming pared 2 bases from V and 3 bases from J, leaving 9 bases between. From germline, CDR1 is LGHNA and CDR2 YSLEER. The CDR3 region is CASSQRPRTDTQYF. The DNA of the CDR3 is TGCGCCAGCAGCCAACGTCCCCGTACAGATACGCAGTATTTT.

V is TRBV6-5 and J is TRBJ2-7; D might be TRBD1 (5 bases). The CDR3 runs to 14 residues. The V and J ends lost 2 bases and 3 bases respectively, with 11 bases between them. Germline V lookup: CDR1 MNHEY, CDR2 SVGAGI. The CDR3 reads CASSYATVFYEQYF. The CDR3 DNA is TGTGCCAGCAGTTACGCGACAGTCTTCTACGAGCAGTACTTC.

This clonotype was found a few times. The gene calls are TRBV12-3 or TRBV12-4 and TRBJ1-4; 9 nucleotides match TRBD1. Trimming cost V 5 bases and J 8 bases; bases outside gene matches: 6. This CDR3 has 14 residues. Here the CDR3 DNA reads TGTGCCAGCAGTCAACAGGGGGCTAGAGAAAAACTGTTTTTT. Protein sequence: CASSQQGAREKLFF.

The rearrangement links TRBV4-2 to TRBJ2-7; 7 bases match TRBD1. V shed 1 base and J 1 base; nucleotides not matched to a gene: 4. The CDR3 is made up of 15 amino acids. Germline CDR1 reads LGHNA; CDR2 reads YNFKEQ. The CDR3: CASSQVWDRSYEQYF. Here the CDR3 DNA reads TGTGCCAGCAGCCAAGTATGGGACAGATCCTACGAGCAGTACTTC.

This clonotype appeared many times. The J gene is TRBJ2-5, the V gene TRBV7-9; no reliable D call. The DNA end is a closer match to TRBJ2-7, so the J assignment may be wrong. This CDR3 spans 11 amino acids. CDR1 and CDR2 (germline): SEHNR, FQNEAQ (reference sequence). The CDR3 loop reads CASSLEDEQYF. CDR3 coding DNA: TGTGCCAGCAGCTTAGAGGACGAGCAGTACTTC.

This clonotype appeared a single time. This sequence joins TRBV6-6 and TRBJ2-2; 8 nucleotides agree with TRBD2. The CDR3 is made up of 13 amino acids. J gave up 6 bases and V 5 bases, and 2 bases lay outside the gene matches. CDR1 is MNHNY and CDR2 is SVGAGI in the germline V gene (reference sequence). The CDR3 reads CASSPGGPGELFF. CDR3 coding DNA: TGTGCCAGCAGTCCGGGGGGGCCCGGGGAGCTGTTTTTT.

With respect to this clonotype: It may be a read error: a sequence one base away is much more abundant. The chain links TRBV12-3 or TRBV12-4 to TRBJ2-1; a possible D gene is TRBD1 (7 bases). This CDR3 has 14 residues. Trimming left V 5 bases short and J 11 bases short, with 19 bases between. The CDR3 region has the DNA TGTGCCAGCAGTCGGCGGACAGGCGGGGATAAGCAGTTCTTC. It yields the protein CASSRRTGGDKQFF.

A single count supports this clonotype. A much more abundant neighbour one base away suggests this may be a read error. The V gene is TRBV30, the J gene TRBJ2-1; possibly TRBD2 for D (6 bases). This CDR3 is 11 amino acids long. CDR1 is GTSNPN and CDR2 is SVGIG in the germline V gene (reference sequence). Trimming stripped 0 bases from V and 13 bases from J, with 10 bases between. The CDR3, as DNA: TGTGCCTGGAGTGTACGGGAGACCCAGTTCTTC. This sequence encodes CAWSVRETQFF.

This clonotype has ten or more counts. CDR3: CASMRLRVTGDTQYF. DNA for the CDR3: TGTGCCAGCATGAGGTTAAGGGTGACAGGAGATACGCAGTATTTT. This rearrangement joins TRBV12-3 or TRBV12-4 to TRBJ2-3; D might be TRBD1 (6 bases). The CDR3 consists of 15 residues. V lost 7 bases and J lost 5, with 19 bases in between.

V gene TRBV10-3 combines with J gene TRBJ1-2; possible D gene TRBD1, 5 bases. This CDR3 spans 14 amino acids. Trimming pared 2 bases from V and 0 bases from J, leaving 7 bases between. The germline V gene has CDR1 ENHRY and CDR2 SYGVKD. DNA of the CDR3: TGTGCCATCAGTGAGGACAGTGCTAACTATGGCTACACCTTC. This sequence encodes CAISEDSANYGYTF.

The V call is TRBV29-1, the J call TRBJ2-3; 7 bases map to TRBD1. The ends lost 4 bases at V and 2 bases at J; junction bases unmatched: 3. This CDR3 region has 13 residues. Germline loops: CDR1 SQVTM, CDR2 ANQGSEA. Here the CDR3 reads CSVAGQSTDTQYF. CDR3 coding DNA: TGCAGCGTTGCGGGACAGTCCACAGATACGCAGTATTTT.

V is TRBV20-1 and J is TRBJ2-5; a possible D gene is TRBD2 (6 bases). The CDR3 consists of 12 residues. The V end lost 5 bases, the J end lost 5 bases, and 12 bases lay between the germline ends. The germline gives CDR1 DFQATT, CDR2 SNEGSKA (reference sequence). CDR3 DNA: TGCAGTGCTGGCCTAGCGCAGGAGACCCAGTACTTC. This encodes CSAGLAQETQYF.

This rearrangement joins TRBV6-5 to TRBJ1-4; D is possibly TRBD1 (6 bases). V lost 2 bases and J lost 8, with 12 bases in between. Germline loops: CDR1 MNHEY, CDR2 SVGAGI. The CDR3 sequence is 14 residues long. Here the CDR3 reads CASSYGGADEKLFF. The CDR3 DNA follows: TGTGCCAGCAGTTACGGGGGGGCGGACGAAAAACTGTTTTTT.

This clonotype showed up just a few times. The chain uses TRBV9 and TRBJ2-7; D is ambiguous. Germline-derived CDR1 and CDR2 are SGDLS and YYNGEE. The CDR3 contains 15 residues. Trimming removed 4 bases at V and 4 bases at J, with 18 bases between. CDR3: CASSPGVSYEYEQYF. DNA for the CDR3: TGTGCCAGCAGCCCTGGGGTGAGCTACGAGTACGAGCAGTACTTC. The variable domain in full, with the rest retrieved from reference TRBV9 and TRBJ2-7, is DSGVTQTPKHLITATGQRVTLRCSPRSGDLSVYWYQQSLDQGLQFLIQYYNGEERAKGNILERFSAQQFPDLHSELNLSSLELGDSALYFCASSPGVSYEYEQYFGPGTRLTVT.

This sequence joins TRBV12-3 or TRBV12-4 and TRBJ2-7, with 10 bases identical to TRBD1. The CDR3 extends over 21 amino acids. V lost 3 bases to trimming and J lost 1 base; unmatched junction nucleotides: 21. The CDR3 is CASSLAVSGTGANYRSYEQYF. In DNA form, the CDR3 reads TGTGCCAGCAGTTTGGCCGTTAGCGGGACAGGGGCTAACTACCGATCCTACGAGCAGTACTTC.

The CDR3 nucleotides read TGCAGTGCTAGAGGGGACCTGGACAGCCAGAACACTGAAGCTTTCTTT. Protein sequence: CSARGDLDSQNTEAFF. The chain couples TRBV20-1 to TRBJ1-1; D may be TRBD1 (6 bases). Per germline, CDR1 DFQATT and CDR2 SNEGSKA (reference sequence). The germline V and J ends were trimmed by 1 base and 1 base, with 16 bases remaining between them. The CDR3 length is 16 residues.

The chain couples TRBV9 to TRBJ1-5; the D is unclear. V dropped 2 bases and J dropped 0 bases, with 9 bases sitting between them. CDR3 size: 15 residues. The germline V gene encodes CDR1 SGDLS and CDR2 YYNGEE. CDR3 nucleotides: TGTGCCAGCAGCGTGGAAGGGTATAGCAATCAGCCCCAGCATTTT. This codes for CASSVEGYSNQPQHF.